Only a few counts were recorded for the clone carrying this T cell receptor beta chain. Antigen: not known. Germline V lookup: CDR1 LGHDT, CDR2 YNNKEL (reference sequence). The CDR3 contains 13 residues. The ends were cut back, 8 bases at V and 4 bases at J, with 14 bases in the middle. The use of a sample-barcoded 5' primer and a J-beta primer mix characterized a second PCR of roughly 6 to 11 cycles. In TCRdb, the 5' RACE reads were re-called with MiXCR into one record per CDR3 protein. The sample has over a million distinct CDR3 sequences; 40% to 45% are singletons. The data are from a study of blood T cells in healthy people across ages. Study-wide findings and caveats: It was held that diversity estimates obtained from one million T cells represented underestimates. A strong correlation between TCR beta diversity and naive T cell percentage was seen. Age showed a roughly linear inverse relationship with TCR beta diversity per million T cells.

Isolated PBMCs totaled at least 6 million in each sample. This receptor was obtained from a woman aged 60-70 years in good health. The V gene is TRBV3-1, the J gene TRBJ2-5, with unresolved D. What was sequenced was blood. This chain's CDR3 is CASLAFSGETQYF. CDR3 sequence (DNA): TGTGCCAGCTTAGCCTTTTCTGGAGAGACCCAGTACTTC.